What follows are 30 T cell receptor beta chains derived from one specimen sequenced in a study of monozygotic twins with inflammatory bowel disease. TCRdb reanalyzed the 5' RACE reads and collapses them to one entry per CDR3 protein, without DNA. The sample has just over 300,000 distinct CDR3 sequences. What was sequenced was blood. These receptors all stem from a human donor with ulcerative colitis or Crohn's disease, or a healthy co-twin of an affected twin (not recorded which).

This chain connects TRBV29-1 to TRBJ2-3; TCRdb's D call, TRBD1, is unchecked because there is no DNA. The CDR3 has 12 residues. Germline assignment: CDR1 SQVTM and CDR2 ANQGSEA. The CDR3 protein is CSVEAGVDTQYF.

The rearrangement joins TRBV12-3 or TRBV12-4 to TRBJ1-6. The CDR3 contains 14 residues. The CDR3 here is CASSSDGGISPLHF.

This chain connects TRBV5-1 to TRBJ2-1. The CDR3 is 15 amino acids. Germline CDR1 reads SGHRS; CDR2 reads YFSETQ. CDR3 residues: CASSFGGSSYNEQFF.

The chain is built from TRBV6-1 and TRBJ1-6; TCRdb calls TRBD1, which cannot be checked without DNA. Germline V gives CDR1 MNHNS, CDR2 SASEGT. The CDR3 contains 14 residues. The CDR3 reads CASSDRGYNSPLHF.

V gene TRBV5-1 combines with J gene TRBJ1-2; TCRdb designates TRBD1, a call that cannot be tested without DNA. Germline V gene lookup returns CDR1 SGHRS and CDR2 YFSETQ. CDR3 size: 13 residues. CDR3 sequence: CASRIPGQGAEVF.

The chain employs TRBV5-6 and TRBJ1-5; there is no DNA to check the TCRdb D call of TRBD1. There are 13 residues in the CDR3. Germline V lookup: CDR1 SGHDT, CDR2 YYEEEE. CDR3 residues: CAIPDRSYQPQHF.

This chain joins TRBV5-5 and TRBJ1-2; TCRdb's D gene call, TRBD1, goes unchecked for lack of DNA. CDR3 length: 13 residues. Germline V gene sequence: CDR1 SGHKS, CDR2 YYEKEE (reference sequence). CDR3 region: CASSLDRAGGYTF.

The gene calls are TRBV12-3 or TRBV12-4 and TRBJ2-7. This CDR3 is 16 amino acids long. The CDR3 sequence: CASSLYSSGNSYEQYF.

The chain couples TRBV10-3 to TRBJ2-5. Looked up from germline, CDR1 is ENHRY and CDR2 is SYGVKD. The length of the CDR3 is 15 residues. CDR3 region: CAISETDIIQETQYF.

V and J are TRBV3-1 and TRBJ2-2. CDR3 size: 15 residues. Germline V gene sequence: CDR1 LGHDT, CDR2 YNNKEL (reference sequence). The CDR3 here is CASTQKTANTGELFF.

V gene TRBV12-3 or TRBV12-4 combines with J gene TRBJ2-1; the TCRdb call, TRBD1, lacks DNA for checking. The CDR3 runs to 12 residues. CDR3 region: CASTRGSNEQFF.

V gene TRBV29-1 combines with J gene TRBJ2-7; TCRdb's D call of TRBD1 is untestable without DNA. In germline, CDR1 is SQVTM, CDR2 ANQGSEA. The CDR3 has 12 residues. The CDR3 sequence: CSAETSPYEQYF.

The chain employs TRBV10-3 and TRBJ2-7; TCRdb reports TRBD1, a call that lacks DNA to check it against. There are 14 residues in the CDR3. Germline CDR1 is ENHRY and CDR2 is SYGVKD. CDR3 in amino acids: CAISGQESSYEQYF.

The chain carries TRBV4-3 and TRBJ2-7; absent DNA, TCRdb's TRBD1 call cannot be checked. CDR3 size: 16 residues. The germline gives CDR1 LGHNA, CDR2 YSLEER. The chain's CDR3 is CASSQDKTGSSYEQYF.

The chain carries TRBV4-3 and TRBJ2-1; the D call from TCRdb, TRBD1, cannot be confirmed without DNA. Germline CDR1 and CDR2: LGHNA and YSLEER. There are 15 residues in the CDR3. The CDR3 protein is CASSRGQGRDNEQFF.

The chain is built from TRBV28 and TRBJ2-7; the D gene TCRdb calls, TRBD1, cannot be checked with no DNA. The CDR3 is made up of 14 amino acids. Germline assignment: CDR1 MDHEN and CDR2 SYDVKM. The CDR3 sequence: CASSFLGQSYEQYF.

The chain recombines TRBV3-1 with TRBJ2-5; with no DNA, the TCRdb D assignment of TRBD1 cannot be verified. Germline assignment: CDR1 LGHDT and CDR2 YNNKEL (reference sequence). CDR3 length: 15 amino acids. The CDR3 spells CASSLTGGGKKTQYF.

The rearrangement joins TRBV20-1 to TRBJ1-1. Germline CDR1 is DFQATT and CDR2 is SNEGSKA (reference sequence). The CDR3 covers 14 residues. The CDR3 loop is CSLLNPDRNTEAFF.

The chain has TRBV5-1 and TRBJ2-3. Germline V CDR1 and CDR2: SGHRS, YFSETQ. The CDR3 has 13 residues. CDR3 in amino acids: CASSFKESDTQYF.

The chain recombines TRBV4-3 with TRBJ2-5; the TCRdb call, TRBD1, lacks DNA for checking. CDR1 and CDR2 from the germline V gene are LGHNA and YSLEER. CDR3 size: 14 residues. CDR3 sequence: CASSQSIGGETQYF.

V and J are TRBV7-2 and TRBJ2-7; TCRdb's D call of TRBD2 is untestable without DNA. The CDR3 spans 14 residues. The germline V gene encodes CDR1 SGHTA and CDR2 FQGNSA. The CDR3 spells CASSPARSSYEQYF.

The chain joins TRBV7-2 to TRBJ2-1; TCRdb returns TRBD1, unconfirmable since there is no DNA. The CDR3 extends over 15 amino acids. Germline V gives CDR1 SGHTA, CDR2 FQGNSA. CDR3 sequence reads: CASSLTGQGNNEQFF.

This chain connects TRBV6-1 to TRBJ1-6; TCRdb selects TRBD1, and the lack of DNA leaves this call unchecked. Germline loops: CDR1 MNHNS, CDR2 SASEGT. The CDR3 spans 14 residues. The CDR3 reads CATRGQIYNSPLHF.

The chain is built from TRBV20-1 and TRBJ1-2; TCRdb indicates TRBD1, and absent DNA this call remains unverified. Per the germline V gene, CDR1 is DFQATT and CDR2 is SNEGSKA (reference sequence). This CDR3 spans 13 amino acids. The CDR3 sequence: CSARAAGGLSYTF.

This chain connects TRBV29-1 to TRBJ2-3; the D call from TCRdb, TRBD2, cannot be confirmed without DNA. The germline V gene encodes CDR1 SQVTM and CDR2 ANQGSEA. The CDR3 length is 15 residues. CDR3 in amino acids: CSVEGSSGGTDTQYF.

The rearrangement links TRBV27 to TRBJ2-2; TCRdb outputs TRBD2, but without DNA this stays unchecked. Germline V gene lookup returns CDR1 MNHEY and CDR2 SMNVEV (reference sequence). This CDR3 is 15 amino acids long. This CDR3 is CASSFQGLGAGELFF.

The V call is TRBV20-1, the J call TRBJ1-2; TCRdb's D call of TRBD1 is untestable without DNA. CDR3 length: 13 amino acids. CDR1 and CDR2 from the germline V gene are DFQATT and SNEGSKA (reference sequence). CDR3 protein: CSATPGQGYGYTF.

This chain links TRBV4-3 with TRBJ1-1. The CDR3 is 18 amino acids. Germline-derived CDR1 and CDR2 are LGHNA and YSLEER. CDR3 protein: CASSQDGNNFYYTTEAFF.

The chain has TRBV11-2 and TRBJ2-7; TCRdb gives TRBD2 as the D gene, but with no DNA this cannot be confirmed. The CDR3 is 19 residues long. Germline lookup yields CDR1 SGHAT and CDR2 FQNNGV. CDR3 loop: CASSIPGTSGGPFTYEQYF.

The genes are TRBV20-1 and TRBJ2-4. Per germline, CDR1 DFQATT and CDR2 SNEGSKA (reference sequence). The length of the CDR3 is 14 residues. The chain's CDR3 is CSARPQNTKNIQYF.